Here is one T cell receptor beta chain with its context. Its specificity is unknown. The CDR3 extends over 14 amino acids. CDR1 and CDR2 from the germline V gene are SEHNR and FQNEAQ (reference sequence). Trimming took 2 bases from V and 0 from J, leaving 8 bases between them. Clones were sequenced by immunoSEQ multiplex PCR, and TCRdb holds only the in-frame ones, with some missing. The sample carries over 45,000 clones, 65% to 80% recorded once. The data are from a study of T cell clones after liver transplantation. Study background: Graft-donor-reactive sequences were compared with third-party-reactive TCRbeta sequences from pre-transplant mixed lymphocyte reactions.

Study-level findings and limits: Small, mixed patient groups and varying post-transplant times limit these conclusions. Migration into the graft, not deletion, may explain lost graft donor-reactive T cells.

The sample in question was CD4+ T cells from blood, obtained roughly 55 months after liver transplant. The V and J genes are TRBV7-9 and TRBJ2-7; D not resolved. This clonotype was obtained from a human patient who received a liver transplant. Some T cells may possibly be graft donor cells. CDR3 DNA sequence: TGTGCCAGCAGCTTAACTATGAACTCCTACGAGCAGTACTTC. Translating gives CASSLTMNSYEQYF.